This T cell receptor (beta chain) was sequenced in a study of tumor and adjacent non-tumor tissue in lung cancer. No cell sorting was done before RNA was extracted from the tissue. TCRbeta libraries were built with three rounds of nested PCR, modified from ARM-PCR. TCRdb recomputed calls from the multiplex PCR reads with MiXCR, one row per CDR3 protein. This table holds about 200,000 distinct CDR3 sequences, about two thirds found once. As to this clonotype: A read error may account for a junction end that differs from germline.

CDR1 and CDR2 (germline): DFQATT, SNEGSKA (reference sequence). There are 15 residues in the CDR3. This receptor was obtained from a man aged 55 to 70 with non-small cell lung cancer. The chain recombines TRBV20-1 with TRBJ2-7, with a tentative D call TRBD2 (5 bases). Sequenced input: lung tumor tissue. The CDR3 reads CSAPSFPNVSYEHYF. The CDR3 nucleotides read TGCAGTGCCCCTAGCTTCCCGAATGTCTCCTACGAGCACTACTTC.